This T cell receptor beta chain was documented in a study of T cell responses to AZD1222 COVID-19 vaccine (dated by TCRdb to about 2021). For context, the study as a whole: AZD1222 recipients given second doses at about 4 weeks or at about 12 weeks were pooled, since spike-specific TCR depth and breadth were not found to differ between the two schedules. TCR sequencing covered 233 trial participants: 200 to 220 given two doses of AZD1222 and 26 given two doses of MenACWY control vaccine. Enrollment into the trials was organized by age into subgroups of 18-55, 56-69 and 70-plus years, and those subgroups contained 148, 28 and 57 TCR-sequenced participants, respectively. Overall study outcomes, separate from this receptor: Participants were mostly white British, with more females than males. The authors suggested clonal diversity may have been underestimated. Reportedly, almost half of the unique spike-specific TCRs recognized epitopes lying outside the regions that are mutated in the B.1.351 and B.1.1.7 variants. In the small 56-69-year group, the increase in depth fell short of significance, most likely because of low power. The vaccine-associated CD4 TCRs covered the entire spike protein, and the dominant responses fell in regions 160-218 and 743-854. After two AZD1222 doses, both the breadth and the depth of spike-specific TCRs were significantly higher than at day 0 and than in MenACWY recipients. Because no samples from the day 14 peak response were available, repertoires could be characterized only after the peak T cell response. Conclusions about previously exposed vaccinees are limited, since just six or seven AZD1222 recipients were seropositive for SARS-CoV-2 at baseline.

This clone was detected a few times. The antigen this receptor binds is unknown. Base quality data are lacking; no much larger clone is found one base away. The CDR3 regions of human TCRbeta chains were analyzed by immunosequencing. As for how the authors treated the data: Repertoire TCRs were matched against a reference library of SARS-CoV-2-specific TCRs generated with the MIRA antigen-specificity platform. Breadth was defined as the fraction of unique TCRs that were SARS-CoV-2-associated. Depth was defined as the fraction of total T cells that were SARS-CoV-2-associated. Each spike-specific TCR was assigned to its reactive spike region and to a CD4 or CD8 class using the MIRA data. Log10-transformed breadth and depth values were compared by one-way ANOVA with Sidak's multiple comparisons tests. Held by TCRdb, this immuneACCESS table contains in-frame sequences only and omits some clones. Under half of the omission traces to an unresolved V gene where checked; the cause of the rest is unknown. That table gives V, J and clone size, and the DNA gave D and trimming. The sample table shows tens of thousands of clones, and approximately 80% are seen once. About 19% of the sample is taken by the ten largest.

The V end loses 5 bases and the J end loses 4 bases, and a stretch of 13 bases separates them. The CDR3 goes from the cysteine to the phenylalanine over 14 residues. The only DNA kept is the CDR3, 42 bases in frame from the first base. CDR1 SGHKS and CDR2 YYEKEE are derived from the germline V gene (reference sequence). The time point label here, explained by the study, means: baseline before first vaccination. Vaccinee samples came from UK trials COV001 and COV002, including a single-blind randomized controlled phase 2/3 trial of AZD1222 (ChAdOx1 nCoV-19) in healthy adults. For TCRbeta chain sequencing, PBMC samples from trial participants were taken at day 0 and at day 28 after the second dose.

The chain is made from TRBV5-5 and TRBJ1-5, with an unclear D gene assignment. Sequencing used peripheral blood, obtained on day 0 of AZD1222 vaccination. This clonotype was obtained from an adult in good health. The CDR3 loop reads CASSPLNRNQPQHF. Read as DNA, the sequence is TGTGCCAGCAGTCCCTTGAATCGGAATCAGCCCCAGCATTTT.